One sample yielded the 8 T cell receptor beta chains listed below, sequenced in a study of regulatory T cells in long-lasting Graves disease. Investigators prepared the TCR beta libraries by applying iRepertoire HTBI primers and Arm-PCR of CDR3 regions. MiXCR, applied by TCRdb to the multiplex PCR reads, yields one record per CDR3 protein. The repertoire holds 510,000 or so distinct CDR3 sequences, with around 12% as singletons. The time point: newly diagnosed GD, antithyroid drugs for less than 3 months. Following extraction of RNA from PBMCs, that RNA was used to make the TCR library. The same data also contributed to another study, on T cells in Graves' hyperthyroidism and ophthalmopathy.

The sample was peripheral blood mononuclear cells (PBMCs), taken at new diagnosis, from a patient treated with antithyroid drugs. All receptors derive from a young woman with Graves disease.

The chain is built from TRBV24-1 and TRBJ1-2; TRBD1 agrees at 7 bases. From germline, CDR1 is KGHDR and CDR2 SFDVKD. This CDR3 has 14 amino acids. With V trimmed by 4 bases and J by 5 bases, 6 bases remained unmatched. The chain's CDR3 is CATSDLQTGYGYTF. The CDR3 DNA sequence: TGTGCCACCAGTGACCTTCAGACAGGGTATGGCTACACCTTC.

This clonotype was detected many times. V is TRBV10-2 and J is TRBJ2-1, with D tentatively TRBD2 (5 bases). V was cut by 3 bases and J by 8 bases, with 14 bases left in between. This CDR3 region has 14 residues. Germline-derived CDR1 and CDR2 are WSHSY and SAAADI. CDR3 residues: CASSDWGADDEQFF. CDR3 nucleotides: TGCGCCAGCAGTGATTGGGGAGCGGATGATGAGCAGTTCTTC.

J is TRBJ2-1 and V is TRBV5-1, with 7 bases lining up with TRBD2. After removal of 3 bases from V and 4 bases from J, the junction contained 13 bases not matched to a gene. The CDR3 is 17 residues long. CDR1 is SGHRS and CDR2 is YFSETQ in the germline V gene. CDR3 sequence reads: CASSSGRDSGRYNEQFF. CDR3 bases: TGCGCCAGCAGCTCAGGGAGGGACTCCGGACGATACAATGAGCAGTTCTTC.

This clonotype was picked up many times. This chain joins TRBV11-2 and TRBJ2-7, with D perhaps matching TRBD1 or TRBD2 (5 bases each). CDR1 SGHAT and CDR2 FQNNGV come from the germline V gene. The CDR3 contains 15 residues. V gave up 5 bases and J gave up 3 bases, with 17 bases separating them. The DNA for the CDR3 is TGTGCCAGCAGCCCCAGGGACGGAAGATTCTACGAGCAGTACTTC. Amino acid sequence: CASSPRDGRFYEQYF.

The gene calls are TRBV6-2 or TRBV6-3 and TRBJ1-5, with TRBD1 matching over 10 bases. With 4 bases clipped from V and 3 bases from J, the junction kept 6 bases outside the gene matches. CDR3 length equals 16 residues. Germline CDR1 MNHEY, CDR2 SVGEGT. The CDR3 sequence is CASSFPTGGSNQPQHF. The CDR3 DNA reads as TGTGCCAGCAGTTTTCCGACAGGGGGCTCCAATCAGCCCCAGCATTTT.

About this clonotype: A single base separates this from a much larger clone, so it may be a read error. The CDR3 here is CAWGVDSHTEAFF. Here the CDR3 DNA reads TGTGCCTGGGGCGTAGACAGCCACACTGAAGCTTTCTTT. The chain has TRBV30 and TRBJ1-1; maybe TRBD1 (5 bases). V was cut by 5 bases and J by 3 bases, with 13 bases left in between. The germline V gene encodes CDR1 GTSNPN and CDR2 SVGIG (reference sequence). CDR3 length equals 13 residues.

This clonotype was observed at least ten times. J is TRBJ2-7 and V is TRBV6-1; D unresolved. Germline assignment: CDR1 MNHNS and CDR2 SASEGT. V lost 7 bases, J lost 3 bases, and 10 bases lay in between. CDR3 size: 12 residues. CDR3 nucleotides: TGTGCCAGCATGACGCAAGACTACGAGCAGTACTTC. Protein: CASMTQDYEQYF.

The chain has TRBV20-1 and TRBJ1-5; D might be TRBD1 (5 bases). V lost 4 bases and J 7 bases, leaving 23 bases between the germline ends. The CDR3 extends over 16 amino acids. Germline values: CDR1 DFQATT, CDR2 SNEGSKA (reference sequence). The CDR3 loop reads CSATARVGEVGQPQHF. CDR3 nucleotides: TGCAGTGCTACGGCGCGGGTGGGGGAGGTAGGCCAGCCCCAGCATTTT.